This entry concerns a single TCR beta chain. These data come from a study of blood T cell repertoires in COVID-19. About the research overall: Sources were T cells, B-cell-depleted T cells, or PBMCs; the material itself was cDNA or gDNA.

This study enrolled people aged 18 to 89 from about two dozen US geographic areas. In the authors' methods: Amplification of reference gene primers provided the estimated nucleated cell counts. The assay was immunoSEQ multiplex PCR, and TCRdb's table has in-frame clones only and misses some. D and trimming come from the DNA, and the V and J calls and clone size come from that table. The sample includes a few hundred thousand clones, roughly 79% of them seen just once. CDR3 length equals 13 residues. Germline CDR1 is KGHSH and CDR2 is LQKENI. Trimming removed 2 bases from V and 1 base from J, with 5 bases in between.

The specimen sequenced was PBMCs or T cells enriched from blood (not recorded which). This receptor was obtained from a man in his forties who had recovered from COVID-19. The chain couples TRBV18 to TRBJ1-1; the D gene is possibly TRBD1 (5 bases). CDR3 residues: CASSPGANTEAFF. The CDR3 DNA reads as TGTGCCAGCTCACCAGGGGCGAACACTGAAGCTTTCTTT.